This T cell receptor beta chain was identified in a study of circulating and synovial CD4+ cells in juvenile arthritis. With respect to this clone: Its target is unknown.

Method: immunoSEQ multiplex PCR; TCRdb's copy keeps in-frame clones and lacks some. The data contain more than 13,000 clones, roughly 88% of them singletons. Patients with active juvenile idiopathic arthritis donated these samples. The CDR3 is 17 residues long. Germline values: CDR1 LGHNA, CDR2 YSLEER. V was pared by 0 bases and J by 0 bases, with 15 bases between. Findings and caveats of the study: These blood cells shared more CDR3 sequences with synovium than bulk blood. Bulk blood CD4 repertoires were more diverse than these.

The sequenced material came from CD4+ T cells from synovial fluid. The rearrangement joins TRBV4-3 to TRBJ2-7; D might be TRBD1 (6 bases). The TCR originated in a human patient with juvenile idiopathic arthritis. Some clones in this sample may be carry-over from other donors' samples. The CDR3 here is CASSQERGQGLSYEQYF. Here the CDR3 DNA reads TGCGCCAGCAGCCAAGAAAGAGGGCAGGGGCTCTCCTACGAGCAGTACTTC.